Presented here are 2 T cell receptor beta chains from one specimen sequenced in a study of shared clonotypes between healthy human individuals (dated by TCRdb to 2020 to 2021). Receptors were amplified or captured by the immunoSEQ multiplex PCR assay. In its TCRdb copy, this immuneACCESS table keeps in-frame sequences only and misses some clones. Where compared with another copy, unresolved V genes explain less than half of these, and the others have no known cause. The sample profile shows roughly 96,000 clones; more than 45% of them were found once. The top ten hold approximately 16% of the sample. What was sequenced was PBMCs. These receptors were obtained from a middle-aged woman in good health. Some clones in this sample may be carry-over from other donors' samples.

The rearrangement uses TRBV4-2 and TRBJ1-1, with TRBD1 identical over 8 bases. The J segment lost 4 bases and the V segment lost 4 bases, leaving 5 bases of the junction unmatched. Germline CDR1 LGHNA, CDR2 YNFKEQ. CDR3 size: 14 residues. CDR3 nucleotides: TGTGCCAGCAGCCCCCCAGGGGGCCGCACTGAAGCTTTCTTT. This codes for CASSPPGGRTEAFF.

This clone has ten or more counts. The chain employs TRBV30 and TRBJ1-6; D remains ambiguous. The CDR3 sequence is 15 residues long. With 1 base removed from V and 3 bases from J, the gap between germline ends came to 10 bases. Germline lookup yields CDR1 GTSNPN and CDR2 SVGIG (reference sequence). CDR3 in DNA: TGTGCCTGGAGTGGTAGGGCCTTCTATAATTCACCCCTCCACTTT. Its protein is CAWSGRAFYNSPLHF.